This T cell receptor beta chain was sequenced for a study of T cell repertoires in cytomegalovirus infection. About the research overall: Selected CMV epitopes included recently identified HLA-C-restricted ones as well as well-studied HLA-B-restricted ones. CMV infection plus the matching HLA type was flagged by public TCR beta signatures.

Germline V lookup: CDR1 SGHTA, CDR2 FQGNSA. V was clipped by 5 bases and J by 4 bases; unmatched bases: 6. The CDR3 runs to 15 residues. A remark on this clonotype: Its antigen is undetermined.

General study results and limits: Cumulated frequencies of public TCR beta families served to identify carriers of CMV plus the relevant HLA. What dominated the ex vivo response were HLA-C-restricted CMV-specific TCR beta clonotypes.

TCRdb redid the calling of the reads with MiXCR, one entry per CDR3 protein. The sample records roughly 700,000 distinct CDR3 sequences, 33% being singletons. This sample comprised cultured PBMCs, obtained from culture after CMV antigen stimulation. The chain employs TRBV7-2 and TRBJ2-1, with 9 bases lining up with TRBD2. The TCR originated in a human donor in good health (CMV status not recorded). Some clones in this sample may be carry-over from other donors' samples. The CDR3 coding sequence is TGTGCCAGCAGCCAAAGCGGGGGGAGATACAATGAGCAGTTCTTC. It codes for CASSQSGGRYNEQFF. The variable domain in full, completed from reference TRBV7-2 and TRBJ2-1, reads GAGVSQSPSNKVTEKGKDVELRCDPISGHTALYWYRQSLGQGLEFLIYFQGNSAPDKSGLPSDRFSAERTGGSVSTLTIQRTQQEDSAVYLCASSQSGGRYNEQFFGPGTRLTVL.